This TCR beta chain was observed in a study of blood T cell repertoires in COVID-19 (dated by TCRdb to about 2020). Regarding the complete study: The collaborator samples originated in the United States, Italy and Spain and spanned the acute and convalescent phases of COVID-19. The prospective study material was composed of cDNA or gDNA derived from T cells, B-cell-depleted T cells, or PBMCs. Subjects who had been exposed to COVID-19, were actively infected with it, or had recovered from it provided the deeply sampled blood TCRbeta repertoires that made up the dataset. The repertoires were made available in a free public database intended to serve as a resource for research on the immune response to SARS-CoV-2. The samples were drawn from the first 160 participants of the ongoing ImmuneRACE study and from some 1,300 subjects provided by 6 global collaborators. The sample metadata nearly always contained a de-identified subject ID, COVID-19 status, age in years and sex. HLA class I and class II types, where available, came from metadata supplied by the sample provider rather than from assay-based typing.

Whole blood was collected in K2EDTA tubes by collaborating institutions according to the institutions' own protocols. Collaborator samples were shipped for TCRbeta analysis as frozen whole blood, isolated PBMCs, or DNA extracted from either sample type. The table lists this clone with a few counts. The specificity of this receptor is unknown. Nothing much larger sits one base from this clone, and base qualities are not available. The CDR1 and CDR2 encoded by the germline V gene are KGHSH and LQKENI. The CDR3 runs 15 residues from the cysteine to the phenylalanine. The CDR3 DNA has 45 bases and is translated from base 1. V is reduced by 2 bases and J by 10 bases, leaving a spacing of 20 bases between them. Results the study describes overall, beyond this receptor: Clinical and demographic metadata were provided uncurated, with the amount varying by source and participant.

The immunoSEQ Assay, a bias-controlled multiplex PCR, was used to amplify TCRbeta CDR3 regions from genomic DNA. Concerning the study's data processing: The number of nucleated cells in each sample was estimated from the amplification of reference gene primers within the assay. Sequence reads were collapsed and filtered to measure the absolute abundance of every unique TCRbeta CDR3 rearrangement. For each sample, productive Simpson clonality was calculated by taking the square root of Simpson's diversity index across productive rearrangements. TCRdb took over this immuneACCESS table, retaining in-frame rearrangements with V and J assigned. Such tables are incomplete; in checked studies, under half of the missing clones stem from an unresolved V gene, and the remainder is unexplained. D and trimming were read from the DNA, whereas the V and J calls and clone size are those reported in that table. A total of about 70,000 clones appear in this sample, 86% of them only once. The top ten hold 10% to 15% of the sample.

The source of this sequence is a human donor in a cohort sampled during active COVID-19. The V and J genes are TRBV18 and TRBJ1-1; matching of 6 bases hints at TRBD1 as the D gene. Sample: peripheral blood. The sequenced DNA is TGTGCCAGCTCACCAACCGAGACAGGCCTAGGAATAGCTTTCTTT. Its coded protein is CASSPTETGLGIAFF.